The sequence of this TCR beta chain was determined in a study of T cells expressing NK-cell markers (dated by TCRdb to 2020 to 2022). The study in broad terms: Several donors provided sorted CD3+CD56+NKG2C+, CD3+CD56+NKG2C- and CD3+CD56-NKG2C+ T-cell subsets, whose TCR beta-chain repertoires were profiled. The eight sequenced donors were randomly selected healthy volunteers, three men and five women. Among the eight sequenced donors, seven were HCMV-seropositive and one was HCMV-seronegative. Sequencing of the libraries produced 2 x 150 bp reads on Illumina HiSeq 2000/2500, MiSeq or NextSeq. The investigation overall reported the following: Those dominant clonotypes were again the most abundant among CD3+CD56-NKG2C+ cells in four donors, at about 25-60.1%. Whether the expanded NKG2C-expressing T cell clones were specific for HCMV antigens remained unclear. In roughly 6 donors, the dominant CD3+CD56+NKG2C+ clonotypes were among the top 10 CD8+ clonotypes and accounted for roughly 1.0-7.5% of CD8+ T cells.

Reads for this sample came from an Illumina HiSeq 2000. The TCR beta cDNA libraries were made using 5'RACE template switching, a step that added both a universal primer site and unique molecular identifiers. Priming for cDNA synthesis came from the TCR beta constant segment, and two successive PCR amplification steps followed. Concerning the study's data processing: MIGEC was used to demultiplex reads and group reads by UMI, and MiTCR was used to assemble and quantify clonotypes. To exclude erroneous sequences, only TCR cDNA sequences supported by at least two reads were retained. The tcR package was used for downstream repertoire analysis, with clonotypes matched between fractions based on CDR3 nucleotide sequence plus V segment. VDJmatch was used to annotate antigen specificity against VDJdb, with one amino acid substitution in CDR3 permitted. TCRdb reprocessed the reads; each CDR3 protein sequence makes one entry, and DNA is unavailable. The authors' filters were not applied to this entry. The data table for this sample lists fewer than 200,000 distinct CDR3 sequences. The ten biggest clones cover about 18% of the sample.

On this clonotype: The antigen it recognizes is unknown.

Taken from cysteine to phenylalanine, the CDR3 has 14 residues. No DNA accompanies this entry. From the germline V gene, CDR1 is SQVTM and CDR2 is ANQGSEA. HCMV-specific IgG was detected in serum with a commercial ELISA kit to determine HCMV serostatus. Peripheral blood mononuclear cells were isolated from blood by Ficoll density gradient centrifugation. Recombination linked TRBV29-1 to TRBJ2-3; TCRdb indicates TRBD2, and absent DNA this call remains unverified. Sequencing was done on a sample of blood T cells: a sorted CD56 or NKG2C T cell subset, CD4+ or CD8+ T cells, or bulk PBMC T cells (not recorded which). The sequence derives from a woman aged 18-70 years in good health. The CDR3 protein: CSVLAGARTDTQYF.